Sequencing of this T cell receptor beta chain was carried out in a study of shared clonotypes between healthy human individuals. Overall study results and limits: Even with large depth, rarefaction showed that sorted-subset sequencing was incomplete.

Deep was the level at which the assay was run. Under the authors' procedure: ImmunoSEQ only sent back junction sequences with no quality scores, so filtering was done differently. Data came from immunoSEQ multiplex PCR; TCRdb stores just in-frame clones and leaves some out. V and J calls and clone size follow that table, whereas D and trimming were derived from the DNA. The sample includes under 2,500,000 clones, 90% to 97% of them seen just once. As regards this clone: Its specificity is not known.

CDR3 length: 15 residues. Germline assignment: CDR1 SGHTA and CDR2 FQGNSA. The germline V and J ends were trimmed by 6 bases and 1 base, with 13 bases remaining between them. V usage is TRBV7-2 and J usage is TRBJ2-1; no firm D call. Sequenced input: naive CD4+ T cells sorted from blood. Sample subset: CD45RA+ positively selected. The sequence derives from a man younger than 35 in good health. The CDR3: CASSQGLGSYNEQFF. CDR3 DNA: TGTGCCAGCAGTCAAGGGCTAGGATCCTACAATGAGCAGTTCTTC.